The 17 T cell receptor beta chains below come from one sample, sequenced in a study of T cell repertoires in cytomegalovirus infection. TCRdb re-called the reads with MiXCR, one entry per CDR3 protein. Of around 630,000 distinct CDR3 sequences listed, approximately 24% are singletons. Sequenced material: CD8+ T cells from PBMCs. The receptors were gathered from a human donor in good health (CMV status not recorded). Some clones in this sample may be carry-over from other donors' samples.

This clonotype was seen more than once but under ten times. The chain employs TRBV2 and TRBJ2-2; D is possibly TRBD2 (6 bases). Trimming pared 7 bases from V and 5 bases from J, leaving 11 bases between. The V gene's germline CDR1 is SNHLY and CDR2 FYNNEI. The CDR3 contains 13 residues. Here the CDR3 reads CASIPGRTGELFF. The CDR3 DNA follows: TGTGCCAGCATTCCAGGGAGGACCGGGGAGCTGTTTTTT.

In this sample, this clonotype turned up a few times. The chain recombines TRBV7-2 with TRBJ2-5, with D tentatively TRBD1 or TRBD2 (5 bases each). Germline-derived CDR1 and CDR2 are SGHTA and FQGNSA. V dropped 4 bases and J dropped 1 base, with 10 bases sitting between them. This CDR3 has 14 amino acids. CDR3 sequence reads: CASSSRDGQETQYF. CDR3 bases: TGTGCCAGCAGCTCCCGGGACGGCCAAGAGACCCAGTACTTC.

This clonotype came up a few times. This chain uses TRBV28 with TRBJ2-7; the D is unclear. The CDR3 is 11 residues long. Germline lookup yields CDR1 MDHEN and CDR2 SYDVKM. V lost 7 bases and J lost 3, with 7 bases in between. For the CDR3, the DNA is TGTGCCAGCAAAGGGAACTACGAGCAGTACGTC. Protein: CASKGNYEQYV.

The chain uses TRBV27 and TRBJ2-2; 8 bases are a match to TRBD2. Germline-derived CDR1 and CDR2 are MNHEY and SMNVEV (reference sequence). The CDR3 spans 17 residues. V was pared by 7 bases and J by 5 bases, with 15 bases of the junction left unmatched. The CDR3 spells CASTTLGTGGVTGELFF. In nucleotides, the CDR3 is TGTGCCAGCACCACCTTGGGGACCGGGGGGGTTACCGGGGAGCTGTTTTTT.

This clonotype has a handful of counts. The chain couples TRBV10-2 to TRBJ2-1; the D is unclear. CDR1 and CDR2 (germline): WSHSY, SAAADI. This CDR3 has 13 residues. Trimming removed 1 base from V and 6 bases from J, with 7 bases in between. The CDR3 DNA follows: TGCGCCAGCAGTGAGTTTGTCAGCAATGAGCAGTTCTTC. As protein: CASSEFVSNEQFF.

The J gene is TRBJ1-2, the V gene TRBV6-8; 7 bases align to TRBD1. V dropped 1 base and J dropped 8; count of bases not matched to a gene: 16. Germline CDR1 is MNHGY and CDR2 is SAAAGT. The CDR3 consists of 17 residues. CDR3 residues: CASSYWGTDDDLWGYTF. CDR3 bases: TGTGCCAGCAGTTACTGGGGGACAGATGATGATCTATGGGGCTACACCTTC.

This clonotype was picked up a small number of times. V usage is TRBV20-1 and J usage is TRBJ2-7, with D possibly being TRBD1 or TRBD2 (5 bases each). CDR1 and CDR2 (germline): DFQATT, SNEGSKA (reference sequence). V shed 2 bases and J shed 2 bases, with 13 bases lying between them. CDR3 size: 14 residues. CDR3 protein: CSARPLSGPYEQYV. In nucleotides, the CDR3 is TGCAGTGCTAGACCTCTGTCGGGACCCTACGAGCAGTACGTC.

To note about this clonotype: A much larger clone lies a single base off, so this may be a read error. The chain couples TRBV12-3 or TRBV12-4 to TRBJ1-5, with D perhaps matching TRBD1 (5 bases). CDR3 length equals 17 residues. The CDR3 DNA follows: TGTACCAGCAGTTTAGGGTCCGCAGGGTCCAGCAATCAGCCCCAGCATTTT. As protein: CTSSLGSAGSSNQPQHF.

This clonotype was seen more than once but under ten times. A read error may explain this, as a much larger clone is one base away. The chain is built from TRBV7-9 and TRBJ2-7; D is possibly TRBD2 (6 bases). Looked up from germline, CDR1 is SEHNR and CDR2 is FQNEAQ (reference sequence). Trimming took 5 bases from V and 2 from J, leaving 13 bases between them. This CDR3 is 14 amino acids long. The CDR3 coding sequence is TGTGCCAGCAGCCACCGGGACTGGGCCTACGAGCAGTACTTC. Translating gives CASSHRDWAYEQYF.

The chain joins TRBV29-1 to TRBJ2-2, with unresolved D. CDR1 is SQVTM and CDR2 is ANQGSEA in the germline V gene. The V end was cut by 7 bases, the J end by 1 base, with 7 bases between. This CDR3 comprises 12 residues. CDR3 sequence: CSGSWNTGELFF. As DNA, the CDR3 is TGCAGCGGGTCCTGGAACACCGGGGAGCTGTTTTTT.

This chain connects TRBV6-2 or TRBV6-3 to TRBJ2-5, with D perhaps given as TRBD1 or TRBD2 (5 bases each). V dropped 10 bases and J dropped 6 bases, with 21 bases sitting between them. CDR3 size: 14 residues. Germline-derived CDR1 and CDR2 are MNHEY and SVGEGT. CDR3: CANRLRQRRKTQYF. CDR3 DNA: TGTGCCAACAGACTAAGACAGAGGAGGAAGACCCAGTACTTC.

The J gene is TRBJ2-7, the V gene TRBV6-5; D is unclear. Trimming left V 0 bases short and J 7 bases short, with 10 bases between. The CDR3 is 13 amino acids. The germline gives CDR1 MNHEY, CDR2 SVGAGI. CDR3 residues: CASSYSGFREQYF. DNA for the CDR3: TGTGCCAGCAGTTACTCGGGGTTTCGGGAGCAGTACTTC.

The chain carries TRBV29-1 and TRBJ1-2; 9 bases map to TRBD1. J was trimmed by 7 bases and V by 2 bases; bases with no gene match: 5. This CDR3 has 13 residues. Per the germline V gene, CDR1 is SQVTM and CDR2 is ANQGSEA. The CDR3 DNA reads as TGCAGCGTTGAAACGGGGGACAGGGTTGGCTACACCTTC. It yields the protein CSVETGDRVGYTF.

This clonotype was seen many times. The gene calls are TRBV12-5 and TRBJ2-1; 10 positions match TRBD1. J was trimmed by 7 bases and V by 4 bases; bases with no gene match: 10. This CDR3 is built from 16 residues. The germline V gene has CDR1 LGHNT and CDR2 FRNRAP. The DNA for the CDR3 is TGTGCTAGTGGTTCGTCCGGGACAGGGGTGAATAATGAGCAGTTCTTC. As protein: CASGSSGTGVNNEQFF.

This clonotype was recorded a few times. The chain recombines TRBV20-1 with TRBJ2-5, with D perhaps given as TRBD1 or TRBD2 (5 bases each). The CDR3 runs to 14 residues. Trimming pared 0 bases from V and 5 bases from J, leaving 13 bases between. From germline, CDR1 is DFQATT and CDR2 SNEGSKA (reference sequence). CDR3 sequence: CSAREPSRDETQYF. The CDR3 coding sequence is TGCAGTGCTAGAGAACCTAGCCGGGACGAGACCCAGTACTTC.

The J gene is TRBJ2-7, the V gene TRBV6-6; tentatively, D is TRBD1 (5 bases). Germline V gene data show CDR1 as MNHNY and CDR2 as SVGAGI (reference sequence). CDR3 size: 14 residues. V was clipped by 6 bases and J by 5 bases, with 17 bases between them. This chain's CDR3 is CASSQRQLVDEQYF. The CDR3 DNA sequence: TGTGCCAGCAGCCAGCGACAGCTAGTGGACGAGCAGTACTTC.

This clonotype was seen only a few times. The chain carries TRBV5-6 and TRBJ1-1; TRBD1 might be the D (6 bases). There are 17 residues in the CDR3. V lost 4 bases, J lost 10 bases, and 29 bases lay in between. Germline CDR1 SGHDT, CDR2 YYEEEE. This chain's CDR3 is CASSAGISQGALIRAFF. In DNA form, the CDR3 reads TGTGCCAGCAGCGCCGGAATATCACAGGGAGCCCTGATTCGAGCTTTCTTT.